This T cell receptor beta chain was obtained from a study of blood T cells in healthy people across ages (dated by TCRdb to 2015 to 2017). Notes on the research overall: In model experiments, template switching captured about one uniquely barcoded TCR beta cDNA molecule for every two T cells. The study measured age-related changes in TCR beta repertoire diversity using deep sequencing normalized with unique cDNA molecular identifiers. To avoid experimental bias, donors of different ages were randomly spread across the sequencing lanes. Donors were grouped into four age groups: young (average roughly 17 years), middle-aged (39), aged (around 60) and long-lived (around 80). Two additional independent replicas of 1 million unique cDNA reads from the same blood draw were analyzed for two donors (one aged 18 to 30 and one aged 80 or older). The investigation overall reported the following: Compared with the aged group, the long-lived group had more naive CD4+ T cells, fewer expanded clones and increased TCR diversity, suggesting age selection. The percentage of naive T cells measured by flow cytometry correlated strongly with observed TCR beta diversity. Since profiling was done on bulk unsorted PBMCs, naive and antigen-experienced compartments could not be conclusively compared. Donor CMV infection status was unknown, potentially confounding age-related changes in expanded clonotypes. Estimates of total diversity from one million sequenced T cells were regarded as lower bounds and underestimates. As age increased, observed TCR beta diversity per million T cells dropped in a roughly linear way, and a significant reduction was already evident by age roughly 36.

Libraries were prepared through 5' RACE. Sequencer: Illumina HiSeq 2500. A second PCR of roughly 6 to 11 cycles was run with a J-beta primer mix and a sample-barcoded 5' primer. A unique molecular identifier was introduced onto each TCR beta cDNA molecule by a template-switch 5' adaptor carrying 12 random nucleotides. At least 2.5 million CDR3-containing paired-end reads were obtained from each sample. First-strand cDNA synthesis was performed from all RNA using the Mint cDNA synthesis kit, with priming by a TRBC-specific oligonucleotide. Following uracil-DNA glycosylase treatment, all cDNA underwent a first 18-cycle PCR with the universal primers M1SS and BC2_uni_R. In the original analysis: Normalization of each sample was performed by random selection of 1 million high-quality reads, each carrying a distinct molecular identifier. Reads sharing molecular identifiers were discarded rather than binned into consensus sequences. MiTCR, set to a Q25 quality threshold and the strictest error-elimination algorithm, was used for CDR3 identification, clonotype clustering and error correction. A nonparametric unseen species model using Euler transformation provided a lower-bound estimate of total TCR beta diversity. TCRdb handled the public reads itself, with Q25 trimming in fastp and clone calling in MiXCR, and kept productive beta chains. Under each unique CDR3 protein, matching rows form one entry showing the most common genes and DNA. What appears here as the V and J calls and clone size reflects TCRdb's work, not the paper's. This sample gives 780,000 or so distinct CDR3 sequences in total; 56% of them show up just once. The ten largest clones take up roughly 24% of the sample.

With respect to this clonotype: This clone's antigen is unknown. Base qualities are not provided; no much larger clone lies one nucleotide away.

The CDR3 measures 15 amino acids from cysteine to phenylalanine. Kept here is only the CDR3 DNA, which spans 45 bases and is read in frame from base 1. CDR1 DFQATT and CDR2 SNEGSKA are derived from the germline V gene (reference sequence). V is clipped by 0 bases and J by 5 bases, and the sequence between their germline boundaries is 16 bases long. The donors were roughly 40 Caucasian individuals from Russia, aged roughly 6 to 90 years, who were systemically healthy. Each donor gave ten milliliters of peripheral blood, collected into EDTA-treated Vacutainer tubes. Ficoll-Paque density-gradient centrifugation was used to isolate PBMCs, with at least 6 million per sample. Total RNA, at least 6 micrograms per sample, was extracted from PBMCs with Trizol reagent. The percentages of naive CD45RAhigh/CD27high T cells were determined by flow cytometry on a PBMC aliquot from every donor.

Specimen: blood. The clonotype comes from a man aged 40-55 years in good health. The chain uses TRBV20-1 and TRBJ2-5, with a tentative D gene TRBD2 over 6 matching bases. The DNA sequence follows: TGCAGTGCTAGAGATAGCAGGGAGGATTGGGAGACCCAGTACTTC. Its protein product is CSARDSREDWETQYF.